The 18 T cell receptor beta chains reported below all come from one sample, sequenced in a study of cytomegalovirus exposure and HLA in healthy donors. The primer mix had 60 Vbeta and 13 Jbeta primers. Assay: immunoSEQ multiplex PCR; the TCRdb copy retains only in-frame clones and omits some. The table records under 130,000 clones, almost 70% of them present only once. The sequenced sample was PBMCs. Every receptor here comes from a man aged 30-40 years in good health and CMV-seronegative.

The chain recombines TRBV30 with TRBJ2-7; D might be TRBD2 (8 bases). This CDR3 contains 17 residues. CDR1 and CDR2 (germline): GTSNPN, SVGIG (reference sequence). V shed 4 bases and J shed 5 bases, with 27 bases lying between them. CDR3 nucleotides: TGTGCCTGGAAGATCGGGGGGGTGAGACAGGGTGGCGACGAGCAGTACTTC. This codes for CAWKIGGVRQGGDEQYF.

This chain links TRBV7-2 with TRBJ2-5; 14 positions agree with TRBD2. V gave up 1 base and J gave up 7 bases; unmatched junction bases: 5. The CDR3 spans 16 residues. Germline lookup yields CDR1 SGHTA and CDR2 FQGNSA. The CDR3 region has the DNA TGTGCCAGCAGCTTAGGACTAGCGGGAGGGACAGGGACCCAGTACTTC. Encoded protein: CASSLGLAGGTGTQYF.

This clone showed up just a few times. J is TRBJ1-2 and V is TRBV9, with D uncertain. The length of the CDR3 is 15 residues. Trimming removed 0 bases at V and 0 bases at J, with 9 bases between. Germline loops: CDR1 SGDLS, CDR2 YYNGEE. The CDR3 bases are TGTGCCAGCAGCGTAGAGAGGAGGACTAACTATGGCTACACCTTC. Its protein product is CASSVERRTNYGYTF.

In this sample, this clone turned up once. The CDR3 sequence: CSASGPANTGELFF. The CDR3 nucleotides read TGCAGCGCCTCAGGGCCGGCGAACACCGGGGAGCTGTTTTTT. The rearrangement joins TRBV29-1 to TRBJ2-2; a weak D match, TRBD1 (5 bases). This CDR3 is 14 amino acids long. Trimming pared 7 bases from V and 0 bases from J, leaving 12 bases between. Looked up from germline, CDR1 is SQVTM and CDR2 is ANQGSEA.

A word on this clone: The sample holds other DNA sequences that translate to the same CDR3. The V and J genes are TRBV5-1 and TRBJ2-7, with 10 bases identical to TRBD1. Germline CDR1 SGHRS, CDR2 YFSETQ. The CDR3 sequence is 15 residues long. V shed 0 bases and J 3 bases; nucleotides not matched to a gene: 3. The CDR3 region has the DNA TGCGCCAGCAGCTTGGGACAGGGGGCAGGCTACGAGCAGTACTTC. Protein: CASSLGQGAGYEQYF. Together with reference TRBV5-1 and TRBJ2-7, the CDR3 gives the full variable domain: KAGVTQTPRYLIKTRGQQVTLSCSPISGHRSVSWYQQTPGQGLQFLFEYFSETQRNKGNFPGRFSGRQFSNSRSEMNVSTLELGDSALYLCASSLGQGAGYEQYFGPGTRLTVT.

The chain links TRBV13 to TRBJ2-7; maybe TRBD2 (6 bases). This CDR3 contains 15 residues. Germline V gene data show CDR1 as PRHDT and CDR2 as FYEKMQ (reference sequence). V lost 3 bases to trimming and J lost 9 bases, with 21 bases between them. CDR3 region: CASSFTAGTLRGQYF. CDR3 coding DNA: TGTGCCAGCAGCTTTACGGCGGGAACCCTACGAGGGCAGTACTTC.

This clone was found once. The V and J genes are TRBV4-2 and TRBJ1-1; TRBD1 aligns across 8 bases. J gave up 7 bases and V 3 bases, and 4 bases lay outside the gene matches. The CDR3 has 13 amino acids. Germline loops: CDR1 LGHNA, CDR2 YNFKEQ. Here the CDR3 DNA reads TGTGCCAGCAGCCAGGAAACAGGGGGTGAAGCTTTCTTT. Encoded protein: CASSQETGGEAFF.

The rearrangement uses TRBV2 and TRBJ2-7, with D possibly being TRBD2 (6 bases). Per the germline V gene, CDR1 is SNHLY and CDR2 is FYNNEI. This CDR3 contains 13 residues. The ends were cut back, 7 bases at V and 2 bases at J, with 12 bases in the middle. The CDR3 sequence: CASTGGTTYEQYF. Written as DNA, the CDR3 is TGTGCCAGCACCGGGGGTACCACCTACGAGCAGTACTTC.

There are a few counts of this clone. The chain joins TRBV19 to TRBJ1-2; D gene ambiguous. Trimming pared 5 bases from V and 5 bases from J, leaving 12 bases between. The CDR3 consists of 13 residues. The germline CDR1 and CDR2 sequences are LNHDA and SQIVND (reference sequence). The CDR3 DNA follows: TGTGCCAGTAGTTCTTACCCGGGATATGGCTACACCTTC. It is translated as CASSSYPGYGYTF.

The table lists this clone with a few counts. The chain links TRBV4-2 to TRBJ2-2, with D hard to call. Germline CDR1 reads LGHNA; CDR2 reads YNFKEQ. CDR3 length: 15 amino acids. V shed 4 bases and J shed 0 bases, with 9 bases lying between them. The CDR3 sequence is CASSPKQSNTGELFF. The CDR3 DNA reads as TGTGCCAGCAGCCCCAAGCAATCGAACACCGGGGAGCTGTTTTTT.

This chain connects TRBV9 to TRBJ2-2; D ambiguous. In germline, CDR1 is SGDLS, CDR2 YYNGEE. This CDR3 is 13 amino acids long. V gave up 2 bases and J gave up 3 bases, with 5 bases separating them. The CDR3 sequence is CASSVFDTGELFF. DNA for the CDR3: TGTGCCAGCAGCGTGTTCGACACCGGGGAGCTGTTTTTT.

V gene TRBV30 combines with J gene TRBJ2-5; D is possibly TRBD1 (6 bases). The CDR3 covers 17 residues. The germline V gene encodes CDR1 GTSNPN and CDR2 SVGIG (reference sequence). V was pared by 3 bases and J by 4 bases, with 24 bases between. The CDR3 DNA reads TGTGCCTGGAGCGTCGGACAGTCACCCTCAGGGGTAGAGACCCAGTACTTC. It encodes CAWSVGQSPSGVETQYF.

The J gene is TRBJ1-1, the V gene TRBV21-1; the table's D call, TRBD1, has no DNA check behind it. TRBV21-1 is deemed a pseudogene. This CDR3 region has 15 residues. The CDR3 DNA follows: TGTGCCGGCCACAGGACAGGGGGCGGGAACACTGAAGCTTTCTTT. As protein: CAGHRTGGGNTEAFF.

This chain uses TRBV4-1 with TRBJ2-7; possible D gene TRBD2, 6 bases. The germline V gene has CDR1 MGHRA and CDR2 YSYEKL. The CDR3 runs to 15 residues. V lost 4 bases to trimming and J lost 2 bases, with 15 bases between them. CDR3 residues: CASSRAGRGTYEQYF. In nucleotides, the CDR3 is TGCGCCAGCAGCCGAGCGGGTAGGGGCACCTACGAGCAGTACTTC.

This clone showed up just a few times. The chain combines TRBV5-5 with TRBJ1-5; the D gene is possibly TRBD1 (6 bases). Per germline, CDR1 SGHKS and CDR2 YYEKEE (reference sequence). The ends were cut back, 4 bases at V and 7 bases at J, with 18 bases in the middle. CDR3 size: 15 residues. The CDR3 DNA is TGTGCCAGCAGCCTGGATTGGGGGGGCGGACAGCCCCAGCATTTT. As protein: CASSLDWGGGQPQHF.

The V call is TRBV7-2, the J call TRBJ1-1; D might be TRBD1 (6 bases). Germline V CDR1 and CDR2: SGHTA, FQGNSA. The length of the CDR3 is 12 residues. The V and J ends lost 5 bases and 8 bases respectively, with 12 bases between them. CDR3 DNA sequence: TGTGCCAGCAGCCCGTGGGGGCGGGAAGCTTTCTTT. It translates to CASSPWGREAFF.

The V gene is TRBV29-1, the J gene TRBJ2-5; no clear D gene. CDR3 length equals 10 residues. Germline V gene lookup returns CDR1 SQVTM and CDR2 ANQGSEA. Deletions cut 8 bases from V and 3 bases from J, with 7 bases between. CDR3 in amino acids: CSSREETQYF. CDR3 nucleotides: TGCAGCTCCCGGGAAGAGACCCAGTACTTC.

V is TRBV7-2 and J is TRBJ2-1; 7 bases fit TRBD2. The germline V gene has CDR1 SGHTA and CDR2 FQGNSA. There are 12 residues in the CDR3. V gave up 11 bases and J gave up 3 bases; unmatched junction bases: 4. The CDR3 reads CAAGEFYNEQFF. The CDR3 DNA is TGTGCCGCGGGGGAATTCTACAATGAGCAGTTCTTC.